The present T cell receptor (beta chain) was sequenced within a study of Graves' ophthalmopathy and Graves' hyperthyroidism. Study information: Peripheral blood sampling preceded any treatment and occurred at initial diagnosis. Broader study findings: The model forecast ophthalmopathy progression, reaching roughly 64% sensitivity and about 75% specificity.

This clonotype has ten or more counts. Its antigen remains unidentified. Clinical symptoms, serum thyroxine, TRAb, thyroid ultrasound and orbital computed tomography determined diagnosis. RNA served as the template for amplifying TCR beta CDR3 regions. Scientists carried out first-round RT-PCR using HTBI primers and then a second-round multiplex PCR. Each CDR3 protein is one row after TCRdb ran MiXCR on the multiplex PCR reads. The data contain about 740,000 distinct CDR3 sequences, roughly two fifths of them singletons. Trimming shortened V by 3 bases and J by 2 bases, and 8 bases separated the two germline ends. Germline V lookup: CDR1 DFQATT, CDR2 SNEGSKA (reference sequence). The CDR3 is 12 residues long.

The receptor comes from an adult man with Graves' ophthalmopathy. The V call is TRBV20-1, the J call TRBJ2-7; D is undetermined. Sequencing input: peripheral blood. CDR3 amino acids: CSASPNAYEQYF. As DNA, the CDR3 is TGCAGTGCTAGTCCCAATGCCTACGAGCAGTACTTC.